This TCR beta chain was retrieved from a study of cytomegalovirus exposure and HLA in healthy donors. The germline gives CDR1 LNHDA, CDR2 SQIVND (reference sequence). Trimming took 1 base from V and 1 from J, leaving 7 bases between them. This CDR3 is 14 amino acids long. The PCR used 60 Vbeta and 13 Jbeta primers. Only in-frame clones appear in the TCRdb table, and some are missing; sequencing was by immunoSEQ multiplex PCR. The table records roughly 110,000 clones, around 73% of them present only once. The sequenced sample was PBMCs. The rearrangement joins TRBV19 to TRBJ1-1; no reliable D call. The receptor was derived from a young man in good health and CMV-seronegative. As DNA, the CDR3 is TGTGCCAGTAGTATAGGTGGGCAGAACACTGAAGCTTTCTTT. Protein: CASSIGGQNTEAFF.